The 12 T cell receptor beta chains given below trace back to one sample, sequenced in a study of cytomegalovirus exposure and HLA in healthy donors. The PCR employed 60 Vbeta primers together with 13 Jbeta primers. The repertoire was sequenced with immunoSEQ multiplex PCR; TCRdb's copy has only in-frame clones and lacks some. The sample gives around 190,000 clones, 87% of which show up once; 1.1% is in the top ten. The sequenced sample consisted of PBMCs. These receptors came from a boy aged 2 to 10 in good health and CMV-seronegative.

There are a few counts of this clone. J is TRBJ2-1 and V is TRBV9; D is possibly TRBD1 (6 bases). Germline V CDR1 and CDR2: SGDLS, YYNGEE. V lost 0 bases and J lost 5, with 21 bases in between. The CDR3 consists of 18 residues. CDR3 sequence: CASSVATDSRGNHNEQFF. DNA of the CDR3: TGTGCCAGCAGCGTAGCCACGGACAGCCGAGGGAATCACAATGAGCAGTTCTTC. The full variable domain, in which reference TRBV9 and TRBJ2-1 provide the parts outside the CDR3, is DSGVTQTPKHLITATGQRVTLRCSPRSGDLSVYWYQQSLDQGLQFLIQYYNGEERAKGNILERFSAQQFPDLHSELNLSSLELGDSALYFCASSVATDSRGNHNEQFFGPGTRLTVL.

The chain recombines TRBV9 with TRBJ2-1; D is undetermined. This CDR3 has 11 amino acids. Trimming cost V 4 bases and J 4 bases, with 3 bases left between them. CDR1 is SGDLS and CDR2 is YYNGEE in the germline V gene. The CDR3: CASSRYNEQFF. CDR3 nucleotides: TGTGCCAGCAGCCGTTACAATGAGCAGTTCTTC.

CDR3 DNA: TGCGCCAGCAGCTTGGTAGCGGGGGGCCGCCAAGAGACCCAGTACTTC. The encoded protein is CASSLVAGGRQETQYF. The V gene is TRBV5-1, the J gene TRBJ2-5; 10 bases fit TRBD2. J lost 1 base, V lost 0 bases, and 3 bases had no gene match. The CDR3 runs to 16 residues. CDR1 is SGHRS and CDR2 is YFSETQ in the germline V gene.

V gene TRBV7-6 combines with J gene TRBJ2-7; the match to TRBD2 covers 10 bases. The CDR3 loop spans 17 amino acids. Germline CDR1 SGHVS, CDR2 FNYEAQ. The V and J ends lost 1 base and 2 bases, in that order; junction bases with no gene match: 8. CDR3 sequence (DNA): TGTGCCAGCAGCTTAGAGTCGACTAGCGGGCCTCCCTACGAGCAGTACTTC. It encodes CASSLESTSGPPYEQYF. The whole variable domain, filled in from reference TRBV7-6 and TRBJ2-7, reads GAGVSQSPRYKVTKRGQDVALRCDPISGHVSLYWYRQALGQGPEFLTYFNYEAQQDKSGLPNDRFSAERPEGSISTLTIQRTEQRDSAMYRCASSLESTSGPPYEQYFGPGTRLTVT.

The V call is TRBV18, the J call TRBJ1-6, with 12 nucleotides matching TRBD1. Trimming at V came to 0 bases and at J to 7 bases, leaving 1 base not matched to a gene. The CDR3 length is 16 residues. Germline V gene data show CDR1 as KGHSH and CDR2 as LQKENI. Here the CDR3 DNA reads TGTGCCAGCTCACCACCCGGGACAGGGGGCAATTCACCCCTCCACTTT. Encoded protein: CASSPPGTGGNSPLHF.

This clone was seen a single time. V usage is TRBV6-6 and J usage is TRBJ2-1; 7 bases agree with TRBD1. The CDR3 consists of 16 residues. V lost 6 bases to trimming and J lost 0 bases; unmatched junction nucleotides: 8. Germline loops: CDR1 MNHNY, CDR2 SVGAGI (reference sequence). The CDR3 loop is CASSPKGASSYNEQFF. For the CDR3, the DNA is TGTGCCAGCAGCCCAAAGGGGGCTAGCTCCTACAATGAGCAGTTCTTC.

The gene calls are TRBV2 and TRBJ2-1, with 13 bases lining up with TRBD2. This CDR3 has 15 amino acids. CDR1 and CDR2 from the germline V gene are SNHLY and FYNNEI. V gave up 6 bases and J gave up 8 bases; unmatched junction bases: 7. This CDR3 reads CASRELAGGPHEQFF. The DNA for the CDR3 is TGTGCCAGCAGGGAACTAGCGGGGGGGCCCCATGAGCAGTTCTTC. Full variable domain (remainder filled in from reference TRBV2 and TRBJ2-1): EPEVTQTPSHQVTQMGQEVILRCVPISNHLYFYWYRQILGQKVEFLVSFYNNEISEKSEIFDDQFSVERPDGSNFTLKIRSTKLEDSAMYFCASRELAGGPHEQFFGPGTRLTVL.

This clone was detected only once. J is TRBJ2-1 and V is TRBV2; 9 bases match TRBD2. Trimming at V came to 11 bases and at J to 6 bases, leaving 11 bases not matched to a gene. CDR1 is SNHLY and CDR2 is FYNNEI in the germline V gene. The CDR3 sequence is 14 residues long. The CDR3 DNA sequence: TGTGCCCCCAGGGTTGGACTAGCGATCAATGAGCAGTTCTTC. Translation gives CAPRVGLAINEQFF.

This clone has more than one count but fewer than ten. This chain links TRBV19 with TRBJ2-2; maybe TRBD1 (5 bases). Germline CDR1 and CDR2: LNHDA and SQIVND (reference sequence). The CDR3 is made up of 14 amino acids. Trimming removed 7 bases at V and 1 base at J, with 10 bases between. The CDR3 spells CASTTGQNTGELFF. CDR3 DNA sequence: TGTGCCAGTACTACTGGACAGAACACCGGGGAGCTGTTTTTT.

The chain combines TRBV6-5 with TRBJ1-2, with D hard to call. The CDR3 consists of 15 residues. The ends were cut back, 0 bases at V and 2 bases at J, with 10 bases in the middle. The germline CDR1 and CDR2 sequences are MNHEY and SVGAGI. Written as DNA, the CDR3 is TGTGCCAGCAGTTACTCAGCGGGTCTAAACTATGGCTACACCTTC. This translates into CASSYSAGLNYGYTF.

The chain recombines TRBV30 with TRBJ1-2, with D possibly being TRBD1 (6 bases). The CDR3 extends over 13 amino acids. Looked up from germline, CDR1 is GTSNPN and CDR2 is SVGIG (reference sequence). Trimming took 6 bases from V and 8 from J, leaving 19 bases between them. The CDR3 DNA sequence: TGTGCCTGCCGCTGGGGGGGCATCGAGGGCTACACCTTC. It translates to CACRWGGIEGYTF. Looking up the rest from reference TRBV30 and TRBJ1-2 gives the full variable domain: SQTIHQWPATLVQPVGSPLSLECTVEGTSNPNLYWYRQAAGRGLQLLFYSVGIGQISSEVPQNLSASRPQDRQFILSSKKLLLSDSGFYLCACRWGGIEGYTFGSGTRLTVV.

The chain combines TRBV30 with TRBJ2-1; tentatively, D is TRBD2 (6 bases). V was shortened by 3 bases and J by 0 bases, with 12 bases between the two germline ends. CDR3 length: 15 residues. The germline V gene has CDR1 GTSNPN and CDR2 SVGIG (reference sequence). The chain's CDR3 is CAWSSGRSSYNEQFF. The DNA for the CDR3 is TGTGCCTGGAGCTCGGGGAGGAGCTCCTACAATGAGCAGTTCTTC.